Presented here are 9 T cell receptor beta chains from one specimen sequenced in a study of CD8+CD57+ T cells in acquired aplastic anemia. Before being chosen for sequencing, patients had shown CD8+CD57+ cell expansion by flow cytometry. The study profiled TCR beta VDJ and CDR3 using genomic DNA as template. TCRdb processed the reads anew with MiXCR; each CDR3 protein has one entry. The sample carries under 350,000 distinct CDR3 sequences, about 50% recorded once. Sequences were obtained from sorted CD4+, CD8+, or CD8+CD57+ T cells (not recorded which) from PBMCs. The receptor source for this set is a human donor with aplastic anemia.

The chain uses TRBV2 and TRBJ2-3; no firm D call. Germline CDR1 and CDR2: SNHLY and FYNNEI. V was clipped by 4 bases and J by 2 bases, with 13 bases between them. This CDR3 is 15 amino acids long. The chain's CDR3 is CASSGQIGDTDTQYF. The CDR3 coding sequence is TGTGCCAGCAGTGGGCAAATCGGAGACACAGATACGCAGTATTTT.

The rearrangement links TRBV20-1 to TRBJ2-5; unclear D gene. The J call may be in error: the DNA end matches TRBJ2-7 better. The germline gives CDR1 DFQATT, CDR2 SNEGSKA (reference sequence). CDR3 length: 13 residues. This CDR3 reads CSARDRQTYEQYF. Written as DNA, the CDR3 is TGCAGTGCTAGAGACAGGCAGACCTACGAGCAGTACTTC.

V and J are TRBV6-5 and TRBJ1-3; D perhaps matches TRBD1 (6 bases). The germline CDR1 and CDR2 sequences are MNHEY and SVGAGI. The germline V and J ends were trimmed by 6 bases and 6 bases, with 15 bases remaining between them. The CDR3 has 14 residues. The CDR3 loop reads CASSRNGGLNTIYF. In nucleotides, the CDR3 is TGTGCCAGCAGCCGTAATGGGGGGCTAAACACCATATATTTT.

This clonotype was seen repeatedly, ten times or more. The chain has TRBV24-1 and TRBJ2-3; the D gene is possibly TRBD2 (6 bases). Trimming stripped 4 bases from V and 3 bases from J, with 13 bases between. Germline lookup yields CDR1 KGHDR and CDR2 SFDVKD. The CDR3 is made up of 15 amino acids. The CDR3 reads CATSDPGTLTDTQYF. CDR3 nucleotides: TGTGCCACCAGTGACCCTGGGACTCTTACAGATACGCAGTATTTT.

The CDR3 DNA sequence: TGTGCCAGCAGCTTAGAAGGACTGGGGTCACCCCTCCACTTT. Amino acids: CASSLEGLGSPLHF. The V gene is TRBV7-6, the J gene TRBJ1-6; no firm D call. V was shortened by 1 base and J by 10 bases, with 11 bases between the two germline ends. The length of the CDR3 is 14 residues. The germline gives CDR1 SGHVS, CDR2 FNYEAQ.

The J gene is TRBJ1-6, the V gene TRBV7-3; TRBD1 is a possible D gene (5 bases). Germline CDR1 SGHTA, CDR2 FQGTGA. This CDR3 is built from 14 residues. Trimming cost V 0 bases and J 7 bases, with 7 bases left between them. DNA for the CDR3: TGTGCCAGCAGCTTAACGGCAGGGAATTCACCCCTCCACTTT. Encoded protein: CASSLTAGNSPLHF.

The rearrangement joins TRBV7-2 to TRBJ1-2, with 8 bases identical to TRBD1. CDR1 is SGHTA, CDR2 FQGNSA, per germline. CDR3 length: 15 amino acids. V shed 5 bases, J shed 4 bases, and the junction held 9 bases outside the gene matches. The CDR3 loop is CASSHGDRPSYGYTF. CDR3 DNA sequence: TGTGCCAGCAGCCATGGGGACAGGCCTTCCTATGGCTACACCTTC.

This clonotype has more than one count but fewer than ten. The rearrangement links TRBV5-1 to TRBJ2-3; TRBD2 agrees at 10 bases. V shed 4 bases and J 3 bases; nucleotides not matched to a gene: 2. The CDR3 loop spans 14 amino acids. Germline V gene sequence: CDR1 SGHRS, CDR2 YFSETQ. The CDR3: CASSEGLATDTQYF. Here the CDR3 DNA reads TGCGCCAGCAGCGAGGGACTAGCGACAGATACGCAGTATTTT.

This clonotype was recorded many times. The rearrangement uses TRBV7-9 and TRBJ1-2; no firm D call. Germline values: CDR1 SEHNR, CDR2 FQNEAQ (reference sequence). V lost 0 bases and J lost 2, with 10 bases in between. The CDR3 length is 15 residues. CDR3 DNA sequence: TGTGCCAGCAGCTTAGCTCTGGGTTCCAACTATGGCTACACCTTC. The encoded protein is CASSLALGSNYGYTF.